The clone carrying this TCR beta chain appeared a few times. Some clones are missing from TCRdb's copy, which holds only in-frame ones; the method was immunoSEQ multiplex PCR. The top ten clones hold approximately 5.1% of a sample with some 8,700 clones, roughly 31% of them seen once. The CDR3 covers 16 residues. V was clipped by 0 bases and J by 7 bases; unmatched bases: 7. CDR1 and CDR2 from the germline V gene are MNHEY and SVGAGI. This sample was taken from a study of graft-versus-host responses after intestinal transplantation. Study information: Anti-thymocyte globulin was used for induction in all recipients, who then took tacrolimus and steroids for approximately 3 years. Study observations and caveats: Recipient marrow showed GvH clones, some seen first in ileum or blood.

The receptor was isolated from a human patient who received an intestinal transplant. The chain recombines TRBV6-5 with TRBJ2-1, with TRBD2 matching over 9 bases. Sequencing was performed on alloreactive CD4+ T cells from a mixed lymphocyte reaction culture, taken before intestinal transplant. The subset was: CFSE-low proliferating T cells sorted from approximately 6-day pre-transplant mixed lymphocyte reaction (GvH or HvG direction). The CDR3 is CASSYSLRGGRNEQFF. Here the CDR3 DNA reads TGTGCCAGCAGTTACTCGTTGCGGGGGGGCCGGAATGAGCAGTTCTTC.